These 10 T cell receptor beta chains were all obtained from the same sample, sequenced in a study of T-cell reconstitution after alpha-beta-depleted transplantation in children. The TCRbeta library incorporated unique molecular identifiers. TCRdb reanalysed the PCR reads using MiXCR and keeps one entry per CDR3 protein. The sample lists just over 350,000 distinct CDR3 sequences, roughly 13% occurring once. The sample was PBMCs, taken from the stem cell graft. These TCRs come from a human donor who donated a stem cell graft to a child with Fanconi anemia.

This clonotype was counted a few times. CDR3 DNA sequence: TGCGCCAGCAGCTCCACGGGACCGTACTTGAACGAGCAGTACTTC. Translation: CASSSTGPYLNEQYF. The V gene is TRBV5-1, the J gene TRBJ2-7; D is tentatively TRBD1 or TRBD2 (5 bases each). V gave up 3 bases and J gave up 5 bases, with 18 bases separating them. The CDR3 length is 15 residues. Germline V gene lookup returns CDR1 SGHRS and CDR2 YFSETQ.

This clonotype was recorded at least ten times. The chain is built from TRBV7-8 and TRBJ2-7; D is possibly TRBD1 (5 bases). The CDR3 extends over 15 amino acids. Germline CDR1 is SGHVS and CDR2 is FQNEAQ. The ends were cut back, 0 bases at V and 2 bases at J, with 11 bases in the middle. CDR3 sequence: CASSLAQDSTYEQYF. The CDR3 DNA is TGTGCCAGCAGCTTAGCCCAAGACAGCACCTACGAGCAGTACTTC.

The V and J genes are TRBV6-2 or TRBV6-3 and TRBJ2-2; D remains unclear. CDR1 and CDR2 (germline): MNHEY, SVGEGT. V lost 5 bases to trimming and J lost 5 bases, with 15 bases between them. The CDR3 totals 15 residues. CDR3 nucleotide sequence: TGTGCCAGCAGTACTCCCCTAAGGGCGACCGGGGAGCTGTTTTTT. Translating it yields CASSTPLRATGELFF.

This clonotype was found a few times. The V call is TRBV5-5, the J call TRBJ2-5; 7 nucleotides agree with TRBD2. The germline V gene has CDR1 SGHKS and CDR2 YYEKEE (reference sequence). The CDR3 has 14 residues. J was trimmed by 3 bases and V by 2 bases; bases with no gene match: 4. The CDR3 loop is CASSFTGGKETQYF. The CDR3 DNA is TGTGCCAGCAGCTTCACGGGGGGTAAAGAGACCCAGTACTTC.

This chain connects TRBV18 to TRBJ2-3; D possibly corresponds to TRBD2 (6 bases). Looked up from germline, CDR1 is KGHSH and CDR2 is LQKENI. V shed 6 bases and J shed 6 bases, with 16 bases lying between them. The CDR3 consists of 14 residues. CDR3 bases: TGTGCCAGCTCCCTTAGTCGGGGGTCGGATACGCAGTATTTT. This translates into CASSLSRGSDTQYF.

In its sample, this clonotype was seen a few times. The rearrangement links TRBV6-2 or TRBV6-3 to TRBJ2-2, with D perhaps TRBD2 (6 bases). The CDR3 is 14 residues long. Per the germline V gene, CDR1 is MNHEY and CDR2 is SVGEGT. V lost 5 bases and J lost 5, with 12 bases in between. CDR3 coding DNA: TGTGCCAGCAGTCGTAGCGGTTATACCGGGGAGCTGTTTTTT. Translation: CASSRSGYTGELFF.

This chain joins TRBV5-8 and TRBJ2-1, with 10 bases fitting TRBD1. Trimming at V came to 3 bases and at J to 5 bases, leaving 5 bases not matched to a gene. The germline CDR1 and CDR2 sequences are SGHTS and YDEGEE. This CDR3 is built from 15 residues. The CDR3 here is CASSSRTGGNNEQFF. The CDR3 coding sequence is TGTGCCAGCAGCTCCCGGACAGGGGGGAACAATGAGCAGTTCTTC.

This rearrangement joins TRBV14 to TRBJ2-6; TRBD2 is a possible D gene (5 bases). This CDR3 contains 19 residues. V was clipped by 3 bases and J by 0 bases, with 18 bases between them. Germline loops: CDR1 SGHDN, CDR2 FVKESK. Here the CDR3 reads CASSHPPGPRGSGANVLTF. As DNA, the CDR3 is TGTGCCAGCAGCCATCCTCCCGGGCCACGGGGCTCTGGGGCCAACGTCCTGACTTTC.

This clonotype came up a few times. The V call is TRBV7-2, the J call TRBJ1-5; 8 nucleotides align to TRBD1. The CDR3 is made up of 16 amino acids. Trimming took 4 bases from V and 1 from J; bases not matched to a gene: 6. Per the germline V gene, CDR1 is SGHTA and CDR2 is FQGNSA. The CDR3 here is CASSYGQGGSNQPQHF. The CDR3 bases are TGTGCCAGCAGCTATGGACAGGGTGGAAGCAATCAGCCCCAGCATTTT.

The sample holds many counts of this clonotype. The gene calls are TRBV12-3 or TRBV12-4 and TRBJ1-5, with TRBD1 matching over 7 bases. V was clipped by 3 bases and J by 2 bases; unmatched bases: 4. This CDR3 contains 15 residues. Here the CDR3 DNA reads TGTGCCAGCAGTTTCGTAGGGGGCCGCAATCAGCCCCAGCATTTT. Protein product: CASSFVGGRNQPQHF.